The rows below give T cell receptor beta chains drawn from one sample of a study of T-cell memory formation after mild COVID-19. MiXCR, applied by TCRdb to the 5' RACE reads, yields one record per CDR3 protein. This table holds 300,000 to 400,000 distinct CDR3 sequences, under 30% found once. Sequencing input: PBMCs or a T cell subset sorted from them (not recorded which). These receptors originate from an adult woman who had mild COVID-19 (a few samples of this study predate the infection). Cell type and time point are not known. CDR3s include the opening cysteine and the closing phenylalanine or tryptophan. A D gene is named only where the DNA matches it firmly. Some rows have no size entry. The others give once, few or many, or a class for an expanded clone.

j_call v_call clone_size d_call cdr3_nt cdr3_aa
TRBJ2-7 TRBV5-6 . TRBD2 TGTGCCAGCAGCGGGAGGGCCCCCTACGAGCAGTACTTC CASSGRAPYEQYF
TRBJ1-2 TRBV20-1 few . TGCAGTGCTAGAGATGGCCAGAACTATGGCTACACCTTC CSARDGQNYGYTF
TRBJ1-1 TRBV6-6 few . TGTGCCAGCGGAGGGGCAGGTCCGGAAGCTTTCTTT CASGGAGPEAFF
TRBJ1-5 TRBV7-9 . . TGTGCCAGCAGCCCACTCATTGCAGGGTTTGAGGGCAATCAGCCCCAGCATTTT CASSPLIAGFEGNQPQHF
TRBJ1-2 TRBV4-3 . . TGCGCCAGCAGCCAAGAAGAAAGTAACTATGGCTACACCTTC CASSQEESNYGYTF
TRBJ2-1 TRBV29-1 . . TGCAGCGTTGACATCGGGAGCCACCCTGGGAAAATGGCGTACAATGAGCAGTTCTTC CSVDIGSHPGKMAYNEQFF
TRBJ1-1 TRBV27 . TRBD1 TGTGCCAGCAGACGAGGGGGCGGGGGATCGAAAACTGAAGCTTTCTTT CASRRGGGGSKTEAFF
TRBJ2-5 TRBV4-2 once . TGTGCCAGCAGCCAAGCGGCAATGCAAGAGATCCAGTACTTC CASSQAAMQEIQYF
TRBJ2-7 TRBV2 few TRBD1 TGTGCCGGCGGACAGGCCCCATACGAGCAGTACTTC CAGGQAPYEQYF
TRBJ2-1 TRBV7-9 few TRBD2 TGTGCCAGCAGTATTACGCTAGCGGGTCTCTCCTACAATGAGCAGTTCTTC CASSITLAGLSYNEQFF
TRBJ1-1 TRBV12-3/TRBV12-4 few . TGTGCCAGCAGTTTAATGACCGATGAAGCTTTCTTT CASSLMTDEAFF
TRBJ1-1 TRBV18 . . TGTGCCAGCTCACCATTGGGAGGACGAGGGTTGGGAGCTTTCTTT CASSPLGGRGLGAFF
TRBJ2-1 TRBV29-1 . . TGCAGCGTCCTGGAATACAATGAGCAGTTCTTC CSVLEYNEQFF
TRBJ2-2 TRBV12-3/TRBV12-4 few . TGTGCCAGCAGGGGCGTTCGGATCGGGGAGCTGTTTTTT CASRGVRIGELFF
TRBJ2-7 TRBV24-1 . TRBD2 TGTGCCACCAGTGATTCGACTAGCGGGACCTACGAGCAGTACTTC CATSDSTSGTYEQYF
TRBJ2-3 TRBV5-1 . TRBD2 TGCGCCAGCAGCACCGGGACTAGCTGGGGGGCAGATACGCAGTATTTT CASSTGTSWGADTQYF
TRBJ2-5 TRBV2 . TRBD1 TGTGCCAGCGCGGACAGGGTCGAGACCCAGTACTTC CASADRVETQYF
TRBJ2-7 TRBV29-1 . TRBD1 TGCAGCGCCGGGACAGGGAGTGACTACGAGCAGTACTTC CSAGTGSDYEQYF
TRBJ2-7 TRBV21-1 . . TGTGCCAGCGGGCTGGCTATCTCCTACGAGCAGTACTTC CASGLAISYEQYF
TRBJ1-1 TRBV20-1 many . TGCAGTGCTTCCGGGAACACTGAAGCTTTCTTT CSASGNTEAFF
TRBJ2-7 TRBV29-1 few . TGCAGCATGATAAAGGGGAAGGGGGGAGAGCAGTACTTC CSMIKGKGGEQYF
TRBJ2-3 TRBV7-8 few TRBD1 TGTGCCAGCAGCTTGAGACGGGACAGAACAGATACGCAGTATTTT CASSLRRDRTDTQYF
TRBJ2-4 TRBV6-2/TRBV6-3 . TRBD1 TGTGCCAGCGGACCAAAAGGGGGCCTATGGGGAAACATTCAGTACTTC CASGPKGGLWGNIQYF
TRBJ2-3 TRBV24-1 . . TGTGCCACCAGTGATGTACCGGGACTGAGCACAGATACGCAGTATTTT CATSDVPGLSTDTQYF
TRBJ2-5 TRBV3-1 few . TGTGCCAGCAGCCAGTCCCGGGAGACCCAGTACTTC CASSQSRETQYF
TRBJ2-6 TRBV5-5 few . TGTGCCAGCAGTCCGATAGGGACTGGGGCCAACGTCCTGACTTTC CASSPIGTGANVLTF
TRBJ1-5 TRBV3-1 . . TGTGCCAGCGGATGGGGCTCCGATCAGCCCCAGCATTTT CASGWGSDQPQHF
TRBJ1-1 TRBV25-1 few . TGTGCCAGCAGTGAATCTGGTAGGGGATGGAACACTGAAGCTTTCTTT CASSESGRGWNTEAFF
TRBJ2-7 TRBV12-3/TRBV12-4 few . TGTGCCAGCAGTTTTCGACAGCTGGGGGAGCAGTACTTC CASSFRQLGEQYF
TRBJ1-2 TRBV10-3 few . TGTGCCATCAGCTCATCAGGCGAGATCTATGGCTACACCTTC CAISSSGEIYGYTF
TRBJ1-1 TRBV12-3/TRBV12-4 few . TGTGCCAGCAGTTTGGGGGACCTGGGGGCTTTCTTT CASSLGDLGAFF